Presented here are 22 T cell receptor beta chains from one specimen sequenced in a study of OX40 agonist ivuxolimab in advanced cancers. This table comes from immunoSEQ multiplex PCR, and its TCRdb copy is limited to in-frame clones, with some not included. Found here are some 91,000 clones, about 90% of them singletons; the top ten hold around 4%. The sample consisted of CD4+ or CD8+ T cells sorted from blood, taken in a trial of the OX40 agonist ivuxolimab. These receptors all come from an adult with an advanced solid tumor such as melanoma, head and neck, liver or kidney cancer.

The chain carries TRBV6-6 and TRBJ2-2; D might be TRBD2 (6 bases). V was trimmed by 5 bases and J by 1 base, leaving 8 bases between them. Germline CDR1 MNHNY, CDR2 SVGAGI (reference sequence). The CDR3 is 14 amino acids. In nucleotides, the CDR3 is TGTGCCAGCAGTACGGGACTGAACACCGGGGAGCTGTTTTTT. Amino acids: CASSTGLNTGELFF.

The chain carries TRBV20-1 and TRBJ2-5; D perhaps matches TRBD1 (5 bases). The germline V gene encodes CDR1 DFQATT and CDR2 SNEGSKA (reference sequence). V lost 6 bases to trimming and J lost 3 bases, with 5 bases between them. The CDR3 covers 10 residues. The CDR3 nucleotides read TGCAGTGCAGGGGAAGAGACCCAGTACTTC. This encodes CSAGEETQYF.

The rearrangement joins TRBV27 to TRBJ2-7; the match to TRBD2 covers 7 bases. There are 15 residues in the CDR3. Germline CDR1 MNHEY, CDR2 SMNVEV (reference sequence). With V trimmed by 5 bases and J by 0 bases, 7 bases remained unmatched. The DNA for the CDR3 is TGTGCCAGCAGTCCCCTGGGCGGGAGCTCCTACGAGCAGTACTTC. Amino acid sequence: CASSPLGGSSYEQYF.

The chain has TRBV14 and TRBJ2-5; 7 bases match TRBD1. CDR1 is SGHDN and CDR2 is FVKESK in the germline V gene. CDR3 length equals 17 residues. V dropped 0 bases and J dropped 10; count of bases not matched to a gene: 17. The CDR3, as DNA: TGTGCCAGCAGCCAAGACTTAGGGACAGTAATTTTCGGTGGCCAGTACTTC. Protein sequence: CASSQDLGTVIFGGQYF.

The J gene is TRBJ1-2, the V gene TRBV5-1; 7 bases fit TRBD1. Trimming removed 2 bases from V and 6 bases from J; junction bases left unmatched: 1. Germline V gene data show CDR1 as SGHRS and CDR2 as YFSETQ. The CDR3 loop spans 12 amino acids. The CDR3 reads CASSFQGDGYTF. In nucleotides, the CDR3 is TGCGCCAGCAGCTTCCAGGGGGATGGCTACACCTTC.

This clone was counted a single time. This chain joins TRBV27 and TRBJ2-6, with 8 bases aligning to TRBD2. Germline loops: CDR1 MNHEY, CDR2 SMNVEV (reference sequence). This CDR3 comprises 18 residues. V was clipped by 0 bases and J by 1 base; unmatched bases: 5. This CDR3 reads CASSLSSGLGSGANVLTF. The CDR3 DNA reads as TGTGCCAGCAGTTTATCGTCGGGACTAGGGTCTGGGGCCAACGTCCTGACTTTC.

The chain carries TRBV10-1 and TRBJ2-7; 7 bases line up with TRBD2. The CDR3 has 13 residues. With V trimmed by 11 bases and J by 9 bases, 16 bases remained unmatched. Germline V gene lookup returns CDR1 WNHNN and CDR2 SYGVQD (reference sequence). The CDR3 DNA is TGCGCCGGGTGGCAGCGGGGTGGGGTTGGGCAGTACGTC. This encodes CAGWQRGGVGQYV.

The J gene is TRBJ1-3, the V gene TRBV5-1; 7 bases match TRBD1. Trimming cost V 0 bases and J 4 bases; bases outside gene matches: 7. The V gene's germline CDR1 is SGHRS and CDR2 YFSETQ. This CDR3 is built from 16 residues. The CDR3 sequence: CASSLDPTGRGNTIYF. CDR3 coding DNA: TGCGCCAGCAGCTTGGATCCGACAGGGAGAGGAAACACCATATATTTT. The full variable domain, with the rest looked up from reference TRBV5-1 and TRBJ1-3, is KAGVTQTPRYLIKTRGQQVTLSCSPISGHRSVSWYQQTPGQGLQFLFEYFSETQRNKGNFPGRFSGRQFSNSRSEMNVSTLELGDSALYLCASSLDPTGRGNTIYFGEGSWLTVV.

This clone came up once. This chain uses TRBV6-4 with TRBJ2-1; TRBD2 matches at 11 bases. J lost 2 bases, V lost 4 bases, and 4 bases had no gene match. CDR3 length equals 16 residues. Germline V gene sequence: CDR1 MRHNA, CDR2 SNTAGT. Here the CDR3 reads CASSGSSGGTYNEQFF. The DNA for the CDR3 is TGTGCCAGCAGTGGCTCTAGCGGGGGGACCTACAATGAGCAGTTCTTC.

The chain links TRBV5-4 to TRBJ1-5; D call uncertain. CDR3 size: 13 residues. V lost 4 bases, J lost 5 bases, and 10 bases lay in between. From germline, CDR1 is SGHNT and CDR2 YYREEE (reference sequence). The CDR3 here is CASSPAPDQPQHF. Written as DNA, the CDR3 is TGTGCCAGCAGCCCCGCCCCAGATCAGCCCCAGCATTTT.

CDR3 sequence (DNA): TGTGCCAGCAGCCCAGGTGTGGGGGGTAATCAGCCCCAGCATTTT. Amino acid sequence: CASSPGVGGNQPQHF. The chain joins TRBV11-2 to TRBJ1-5; tentatively, D is TRBD1 (5 bases). Germline values: CDR1 SGHAT, CDR2 FQNNGV. Trimming took 5 bases from V and 4 from J, leaving 15 bases between them. The CDR3 loop spans 15 amino acids.

This rearrangement joins TRBV7-2 to TRBJ2-7; D uncertain. This CDR3 is 11 amino acids long. Germline CDR1 reads SGHTA; CDR2 reads FQGNSA. The V end was cut by 5 bases, the J end by 3 bases, with 5 bases between. CDR3 DNA: TGTGCCAGCAGCGAGTACTACGAGCAGTACGTC. It translates to CASSEYYEQYV.

The chain employs TRBV6-1 and TRBJ1-5; D is uncertain. Germline V gene lookup returns CDR1 MNHNS and CDR2 SASEGT. V was shortened by 8 bases and J by 0 bases, with 8 bases between the two germline ends. This CDR3 region has 13 residues. The CDR3 loop reads CASVSASNQPQHF. CDR3 nucleotides: TGTGCCAGCGTATCAGCTAGCAATCAGCCCCAGCATTTT.

The V gene is TRBV9, the J gene TRBJ1-5; D unresolved. Trimming removed 0 bases at V and 0 bases at J, with 7 bases between. Germline assignment: CDR1 SGDLS and CDR2 YYNGEE. This CDR3 contains 15 residues. The CDR3 protein is CASSVAPDSNQPQHF. CDR3 coding DNA: TGTGCCAGCAGCGTAGCGCCGGATAGCAATCAGCCCCAGCATTTT.

The chain has TRBV9 and TRBJ2-1, with 8 bases matching TRBD1. The V segment lost 4 bases and the J segment 4 bases; nucleotides outside the gene matches: 7. Germline lookup yields CDR1 SGDLS and CDR2 YYNGEE. The CDR3 spans 15 residues. The CDR3 loop reads CASSSRDRYYNEQFF. Written as DNA, the CDR3 is TGTGCCAGCAGCAGCCGGGACAGGTATTACAATGAGCAGTTCTTC.

The chain uses TRBV11-1 and TRBJ2-1; TRBD2 matches at 7 bases. CDR3 length: 16 residues. V dropped 1 base and J dropped 4; count of bases not matched to a gene: 7. In germline, CDR1 is SGHAT, CDR2 FQDESV (reference sequence). The DNA of the CDR3 is TGTGCCAGCAGCTTAGAAGGGCTAGCGGTATACAATGAGCAGTTCTTC. This encodes CASSLEGLAVYNEQFF. The full variable domain, in which reference TRBV11-1 and TRBJ2-1 provide the parts outside the CDR3, is EAEVAQSPRYKITEKSQAVAFWCDPISGHATLYWYRQILGQGPELLVQFQDESVVDDSQLPKDRFSAERLKGVDSTLKIQPAELGDSAMYLCASSLEGLAVYNEQFFGPGTRLTVL.

V gene TRBV6-1 combines with J gene TRBJ2-7; D is undetermined. Trimming removed 1 base from V and 2 bases from J, with 12 bases in between. This CDR3 contains 15 residues. Germline V CDR1 and CDR2: MNHNS, SASEGT. The CDR3 loop is CASSEEGSIAYEQYF. CDR3 sequence (DNA): TGTGCCAGCAGTGAAGAAGGTAGCATCGCCTACGAGCAGTACTTC.

The V call is TRBV7-6, the J call TRBJ2-2; D gene ambiguous. Germline V CDR1 and CDR2: SGHVS, FNYEAQ. Trimming left V 0 bases short and J 5 bases short, with 7 bases between. The CDR3 sequence is 14 residues long. CDR3 sequence reads: CASSLAEGTGELFF. CDR3 DNA sequence: TGTGCCAGCAGCTTAGCCGAAGGGACCGGGGAGCTGTTTTTT.

This clone was detected only once. CDR3 DNA: TGTGCCAGCAGACTAGCGGGAGTCTACGAGCAGTACTTC. Amino acid sequence: CASRLAGVYEQYF. The chain combines TRBV7-2 with TRBJ2-7, with 11 bases identical to TRBD2. V was clipped by 6 bases and J by 3 bases; unmatched bases: 1. This CDR3 comprises 13 residues. CDR1 and CDR2 from the germline V gene are SGHTA and FQGNSA.

The chain is built from TRBV9 and TRBJ2-1; 9 bases agree with TRBD2. From germline, CDR1 is SGDLS and CDR2 YYNGEE. The CDR3 is made up of 16 amino acids. V dropped 0 bases and J dropped 9; count of bases not matched to a gene: 10. The CDR3, as DNA: TGTGCCAGCAGCGTAGGGAGTAGCGGGAGTTTGAGTGAGCAGTTCTTC. As protein: CASSVGSSGSLSEQFF.

This clone was observed once. This rearrangement joins TRBV7-7 to TRBJ1-4; 8 bases fit TRBD1. Trimming at V came to 6 bases and at J to 2 bases, leaving 5 bases not matched to a gene. The length of the CDR3 is 15 residues. Germline CDR1 reads SSHAT; CDR2 reads FNYEAQ (reference sequence). Here the CDR3 reads CASSRGDRTNEKLFF. CDR3 nucleotide sequence: TGTGCCAGCAGTCGGGGGGACAGGACTAATGAAAAACTGTTTTTT.

The chain employs TRBV5-4 and TRBJ2-4; D may match TRBD1 or TRBD2 (5 bases each). The CDR3 runs to 14 residues. V lost 4 bases to trimming and J lost 5 bases, with 13 bases between them. In germline, CDR1 is SGHNT, CDR2 YYREEE (reference sequence). CDR3: CASSLLGVQNIQYF. As DNA, the CDR3 is TGTGCCAGCAGCCTTCTGGGGGTTCAAAACATTCAGTACTTC.